The 20 T cell receptor beta chains reported below all come from one sample, sequenced in a study of T cell responses to AZD1222 COVID-19 vaccine. Data came from immunoSEQ multiplex PCR; TCRdb stores just in-frame clones and leaves some out. The sample shows some 140,000 clones, 85% to 90% of them seen only once. Sequences were derived from peripheral blood, sampled on day 0 of MenACWY control vaccination. Every receptor here comes from an adult in good health.

V and J are TRBV9 and TRBJ2-2, with D possibly being TRBD2 (5 bases). Trimming removed 0 bases from V and 7 bases from J, with 13 bases in between. CDR1 and CDR2 from the germline V gene are SGDLS and YYNGEE. This CDR3 has 15 residues. CDR3: CASSVESGGGGELFF. Written as DNA, the CDR3 is TGTGCCAGCAGCGTAGAGTCAGGAGGAGGCGGGGAGCTGTTTTTT.

The chain links TRBV19 to TRBJ2-7; the D gene is possibly TRBD1 (6 bases). With 1 base removed from V and 6 bases from J, the gap between germline ends came to 13 bases. This CDR3 is 14 amino acids long. Germline V gives CDR1 LNHDA, CDR2 SQIVND (reference sequence). The CDR3 reads CASSIVGGAREQYF. CDR3 nucleotide sequence: TGTGCCAGTAGTATAGTAGGGGGAGCTCGCGAGCAGTACTTC.

This chain connects TRBV9 to TRBJ2-2, with D possibly being TRBD2 (5 bases). This CDR3 spans 14 amino acids. CDR1 and CDR2 (germline): SGDLS, YYNGEE. V was clipped by 3 bases and J by 7 bases, with 13 bases between them. The CDR3 loop reads CASSEVSADGELFF. DNA of the CDR3: TGTGCCAGCAGCGAGGTCTCAGCGGACGGGGAGCTGTTTTTT.

J is TRBJ1-1 and V is TRBV6-5; TRBD1 matches 9 bases. Germline V CDR1 and CDR2: MNHEY, SVGAGI. This CDR3 has 13 amino acids. J was trimmed by 4 bases and V by 6 bases; bases with no gene match: 3. CDR3 residues: CASSRQGGTEAFF. The CDR3 nucleotides read TGTGCCAGCAGCCGACAGGGGGGCACTGAAGCTTTCTTT.

The rearrangement links TRBV6-5 to TRBJ1-5, with D perhaps matching TRBD1 (6 bases). V lost 6 bases and J 15 bases, leaving 18 bases between the germline ends. CDR1 is MNHEY, CDR2 SVGAGI, per germline. The CDR3 has 12 residues. CDR3 amino acids: CASRPPTGRVHF. The CDR3 nucleotides read TGTGCCAGCAGACCACCGACAGGTAGAGTGCATTTT.

V gene TRBV29-1 combines with J gene TRBJ1-2, with no clear D. V lost 1 base and J 8 bases, leaving 8 bases between the germline ends. Germline CDR1 SQVTM, CDR2 ANQGSEA. The CDR3 covers 11 residues. Here the CDR3 reads CSVEAVDGYTF. The CDR3 DNA sequence: TGCAGCGTTGAAGCGGTCGACGGCTACACCTTC.

This chain connects TRBV19 to TRBJ2-3; either TRBD1 or TRBD2 may supply D (6 bases each). CDR3 length equals 15 residues. Germline lookup yields CDR1 LNHDA and CDR2 SQIVND (reference sequence). Trimming shortened V by 7 bases and J by 2 bases, and 16 bases separated the two germline ends. In DNA form, the CDR3 reads TGTGCCAGTAACCCAGACTGGGGGGCCACAGATACGCAGTATTTT. Its protein product is CASNPDWGATDTQYF.

This chain links TRBV6-5 with TRBJ1-1; D not resolved. Germline loops: CDR1 MNHEY, CDR2 SVGAGI. CDR3 length: 14 residues. Deletions cut 1 base from V and 2 bases from J, with 8 bases between. The CDR3 DNA sequence: TGTGCCAGCAGTTACTTCGGCATAAACACTGAAGCTTTCTTT. Its translation is CASSYFGINTEAFF.

The CDR3 DNA reads as TGTGCCAGCAGCTTCTCCCCTACTAGCGGGGCGAACACCGGGGAGCTGTTTTTT. Its protein product is CASSFSPTSGANTGELFF. The chain recombines TRBV7-2 with TRBJ2-2; TRBD2 matches at 10 bases. The CDR3 is 18 residues long. Losses at the gene ends were 3 bases for V and 0 bases for J; bases not matched to a gene: 7. Germline V gives CDR1 SGHTA, CDR2 FQGNSA.

This rearrangement joins TRBV24-1 to TRBJ1-5; no clear D. Germline-derived CDR1 and CDR2 are KGHDR and SFDVKD. Trimming pared 6 bases from V and 1 base from J, leaving 6 bases between. The CDR3 has 13 residues. The CDR3 DNA sequence: TGTGCCACCAGTAATTGGAGCAATCAGCCCCAGCATTTT. Translation: CATSNWSNQPQHF.

The chain links TRBV15 to TRBJ1-2; D is unresolved. Trimming took 1 base from V and 5 from J, leaving 14 bases between them. The length of the CDR3 is 15 residues. Per the germline V gene, CDR1 is LNHNV and CDR2 is YYDKDF (reference sequence). CDR3 protein: CATSRGADFFYGYTF. The CDR3 coding sequence is TGTGCCACCAGCAGAGGGGCAGACTTCTTTTATGGCTACACCTTC.

The chain couples TRBV2 to TRBJ2-1; 15 bases are a match to TRBD2. With V trimmed by 6 bases and J by 4 bases, 1 base remained unmatched. CDR3 length: 15 amino acids. Germline values: CDR1 SNHLY, CDR2 FYNNEI. CDR3 region: CASRGLAGGYNEQFF. The DNA for the CDR3 is TGTGCCAGCAGGGGACTAGCGGGGGGTTACAATGAGCAGTTCTTC.

CDR3 loop: CASSLSTTGGLNIQYF. The CDR3 DNA reads TGCGCCAGCAGCTTGTCCACGACAGGGGGCTTGAACATTCAGTACTTC. The rearrangement joins TRBV5-1 to TRBJ2-4; 10 bases are a match to TRBD1. This CDR3 comprises 16 residues. Germline V gives CDR1 SGHRS, CDR2 YFSETQ. J lost 7 bases, V lost 1 base, and 8 bases had no gene match.

The genes are TRBV5-1 and TRBJ1-2; D not certain. The CDR3 consists of 13 residues. The V end lost 2 bases, the J end lost 0 bases, and 5 bases lay between the germline ends. Germline V CDR1 and CDR2: SGHRS, YFSETQ. The CDR3 sequence is CASSFGTNYGYTF. As DNA, the CDR3 is TGCGCCAGCAGCTTTGGGACTAACTATGGCTACACCTTC.

CDR3 nucleotide sequence: TGTGCCAGCAGCTTGCTTTTTCTCGGACAGGATCAGCCCCAGCATTTT. It specifies CASSLLFLGQDQPQHF. The rearrangement links TRBV5-6 to TRBJ1-5; 7 bases map to TRBD1. The junction had 9 bases not matched to a gene; V was cut back by 1 base and J by 5 bases. The germline gives CDR1 SGHDT, CDR2 YYEEEE. The CDR3 covers 16 residues.

This chain joins TRBV5-1 and TRBJ2-3; a weak D match, TRBD1 (6 bases). From germline, CDR1 is SGHRS and CDR2 YFSETQ. The length of the CDR3 is 16 residues. Trimming left V 2 bases short and J 3 bases short, with 16 bases between. The CDR3 nucleotides read TGCGCCAGCAGCTTTGGGCAGGGGATGAGTACAGATACGCAGTATTTT. This encodes CASSFGQGMSTDTQYF. Full variable domain (remainder filled in from reference TRBV5-1 and TRBJ2-3): KAGVTQTPRYLIKTRGQQVTLSCSPISGHRSVSWYQQTPGQGLQFLFEYFSETQRNKGNFPGRFSGRQFSNSRSEMNVSTLELGDSALYLCASSFGQGMSTDTQYFGPGTRLTVL.

The rearrangement joins TRBV27 to TRBJ1-4, with D unclear. Deletions cut 11 bases from V and 3 bases from J, with 16 bases between. The germline CDR1 and CDR2 sequences are MNHEY and SMNVEV (reference sequence). This CDR3 comprises 14 residues. The CDR3 is CAGYSGRANEKLFF. DNA for the CDR3: TGTGCCGGTTACAGCGGGAGGGCTAATGAAAAACTGTTTTTT.

The V call is TRBV7-6, the J call TRBJ1-3; D perhaps matches TRBD1 (5 bases). Between the trimmed V and J ends, which lost 6 bases and 4 bases, there was a span of 10 bases. This CDR3 is built from 13 residues. Germline assignment: CDR1 SGHVS and CDR2 FNYEAQ. The CDR3 DNA sequence: TGTGCCAGCAGACCGACAGCCGGAAACACCATATATTTT. This sequence encodes CASRPTAGNTIYF.

The chain recombines TRBV7-2 with TRBJ1-1; D gene uncertain. The CDR3 sequence is 14 residues long. V was cut by 5 bases and J by 7 bases, with 17 bases left in between. Germline V gene lookup returns CDR1 SGHTA and CDR2 FQGNSA. The CDR3 protein is CASSISRNRVEAFF. For the CDR3, the DNA is TGTGCCAGCAGCATAAGCCGGAATCGTGTTGAAGCTTTCTTT.

This chain uses TRBV11-2 with TRBJ1-3, with TRBD1 matching 8 bases. The CDR3 consists of 18 residues. Germline V gene data show CDR1 as SGHAT and CDR2 as FQNNGV. The J segment lost 0 bases and the V segment lost 4 bases, leaving 11 bases of the junction unmatched. CDR3 coding DNA: TGTGCCAGCAGCTCACTCAAATGGACAGGGAGCTCTGGAAACACCATATATTTT. This gives the protein CASSSLKWTGSSGNTIYF.